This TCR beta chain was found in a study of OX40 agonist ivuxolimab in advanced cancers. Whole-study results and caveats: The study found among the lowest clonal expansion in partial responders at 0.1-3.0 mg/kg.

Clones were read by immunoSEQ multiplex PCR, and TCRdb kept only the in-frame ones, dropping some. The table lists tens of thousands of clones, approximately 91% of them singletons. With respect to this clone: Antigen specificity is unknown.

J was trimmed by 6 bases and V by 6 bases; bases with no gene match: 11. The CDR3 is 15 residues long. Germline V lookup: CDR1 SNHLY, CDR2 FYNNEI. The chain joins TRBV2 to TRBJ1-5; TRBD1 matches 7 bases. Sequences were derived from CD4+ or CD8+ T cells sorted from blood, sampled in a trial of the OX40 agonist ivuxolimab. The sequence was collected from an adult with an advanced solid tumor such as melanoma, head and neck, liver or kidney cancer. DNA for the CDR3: TGTGCCAGCAGGGGAGACAGGGTAACGGGTCAGCCCCAGCATTTT. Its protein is CASRGDRVTGQPQHF.